Presented here are 9 T cell receptor beta chains from one specimen sequenced in a study of T cells in localized non-small cell lung cancer. The repertoire was sequenced with immunoSEQ multiplex PCR; TCRdb's copy has only in-frame clones and lacks some. This sample has around 1,800 clones, with 26% found just once. This material consisted of normal lung tissue next to the tumor, taken before any cancer treatment. Receptors were obtained from a female donor older than 55 with stage I lung adenocarcinoma.

The rearrangement uses TRBV19 and TRBJ2-7; the D is unclear. The V end lost 2 bases, the J end lost 3 bases, and 8 bases lay between the germline ends. The germline V gene has CDR1 LNHDA and CDR2 SQIVND (reference sequence). The CDR3 is 13 residues long. CDR3 sequence (DNA): TGTGCCAGTAGTATACTAGTGGGCTACGAGCAGTACGTC. Translated: CASSILVGYEQYV.

The gene calls are TRBV7-5 and TRBJ1-1; the table's TRBD1 call for D was not verified on the DNA. TRBV7-5 is designated a pseudogene. The CDR3 extends over 15 amino acids. The CDR3 nucleotides are TGTGCCAGCAGCTCCGGACAGGGGAAGAACACTGAAGCTTTCTTT. Translating it yields CASSSGQGKNTEAFF.

The V gene is TRBV5-1, the J gene TRBJ2-1; 7 bases are a match to TRBD1. The V segment lost 4 bases and the J segment 5 bases; nucleotides outside the gene matches: 9. The CDR3 length is 15 residues. Germline-derived CDR1 and CDR2 are SGHRS and YFSETQ. The CDR3, as DNA: TGCGCCAGCAGCCCACGACAGGGTACCGACAATGAGCAGTTCTTC. This codes for CASSPRQGTDNEQFF.

This clone has only a few counts. This chain links TRBV19 with TRBJ1-2; 9 nucleotides align to TRBD1. The V segment lost 9 bases and the J segment 8 bases; nucleotides outside the gene matches: 13. From germline, CDR1 is LNHDA and CDR2 SQIVND (reference sequence). The CDR3 runs 14 residues. CDR3 loop: CASLTDRGRDGYTF. CDR3 bases: TGTGCCAGCCTGACGGACAGGGGACGGGACGGCTACACCTTC.

This clone is judged medium-sized. The V gene is TRBV11-3, the J gene TRBJ2-1; D is perhaps TRBD2 (6 bases). Trimming pared 5 bases from V and 4 bases from J, leaving 18 bases between. Germline-derived CDR1 and CDR2 are SGHNT and YENEEA. CDR3 length equals 16 residues. CDR3 residues: CASSRDGGEVYNEQFF. The CDR3 region has the DNA TGTGCCAGCAGCCGGGATGGAGGGGAGGTTTACAATGAGCAGTTCTTC.

The rearrangement joins TRBV19 to TRBJ2-6; D not resolved. The germline CDR1 and CDR2 sequences are LNHDA and SQIVND (reference sequence). The ends were cut back, 2 bases at V and 0 bases at J, with 14 bases in the middle. The CDR3 covers 18 residues. The CDR3 region has the DNA TGTGCCAGTAGTATACGGGCCCCCCTCTTCTCTGGGGCCAACGTCCTGACTTTC. The encoded protein is CASSIRAPLFSGANVLTF.

The chain employs TRBV11-3 and TRBJ1-2; D ambiguous. V was cut by 5 bases and J by 5 bases, with 18 bases left in between. CDR3 length equals 15 residues. Germline CDR1 and CDR2: SGHNT and YENEEA. The CDR3, as DNA: TGTGCCAGCAGCCCGGAACAGAGGCCTTCATATGGCTACACCTTC. This translates into CASSPEQRPSYGYTF.

J is TRBJ2-2 and V is TRBV19; the match to TRBD1 covers 9 bases. J was trimmed by 6 bases and V by 7 bases; bases with no gene match: 9. In germline, CDR1 is LNHDA, CDR2 SQIVND (reference sequence). This CDR3 has 15 residues. CDR3 protein: CASNRGRIRSGELFF. DNA for the CDR3: TGTGCCAGTAACAGGGGGCGCATTAGGTCCGGGGAGCTGTTTTTT.

J is TRBJ1-5 and V is TRBV19, with D possibly matching TRBD1 (5 bases). This CDR3 has 15 residues. Germline V gene sequence: CDR1 LNHDA, CDR2 SQIVND (reference sequence). With 3 bases removed from V and 3 bases from J, the gap between germline ends came to 12 bases. The CDR3 region has the DNA TGTGCCAGTAGTATTTCAGGGAATCCCAATCAGCCCCAGCATTTT. Protein product: CASSISGNPNQPQHF.